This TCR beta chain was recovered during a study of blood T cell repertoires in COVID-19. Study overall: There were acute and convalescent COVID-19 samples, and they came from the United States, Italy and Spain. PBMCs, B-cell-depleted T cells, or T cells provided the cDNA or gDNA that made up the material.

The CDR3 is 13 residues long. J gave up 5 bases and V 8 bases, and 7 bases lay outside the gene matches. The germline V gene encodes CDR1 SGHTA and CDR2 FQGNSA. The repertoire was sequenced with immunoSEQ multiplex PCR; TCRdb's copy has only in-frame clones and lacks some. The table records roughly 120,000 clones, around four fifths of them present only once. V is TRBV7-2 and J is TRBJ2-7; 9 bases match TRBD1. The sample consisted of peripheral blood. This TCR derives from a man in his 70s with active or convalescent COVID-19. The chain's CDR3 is CASRRDRAHEQYF. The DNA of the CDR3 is TGTGCCAGCCGGCGGGACAGGGCGCACGAGCAGTACTTC.